This T cell receptor (beta chain) was recovered during a study of blood T cells in healthy people across ages. Every sample had a minimum of 6.5 million PBMCs isolated. The germline V gene has CDR1 SEHNR and CDR2 FQNEAQ (reference sequence). J lost 9 bases, V lost 2 bases, and 9 bases had no gene match. The CDR3 is 15 residues long. The study, taken as a whole, reports: Age advanced and TCR beta diversity per million T cells fell, roughly linearly. One million T cells yielded diversity estimates that were considered underestimates.

For the second PCR, which ran for about 7 to 12 cycles, a sample-barcoded 5' primer and a J-beta primer mix were used. TCRdb ran MiXCR on the 5' RACE reads and lists one entry per CDR3 protein. The table records 1.5 million to 2 million distinct CDR3 sequences, around half of them present only once. This clonotype was seen a handful of times. Its cognate antigen is unknown. This TCR derives from a middle-aged woman in good health. The V and J genes are TRBV7-9 and TRBJ2-1, with TRBD2 matching over 8 bases. What was sequenced was blood. The CDR3: CASSLPAGGNFEQFF. CDR3 nucleotides: TGTGCCAGCAGCTTACCGGCGGGGGGCAATTTTGAGCAGTTCTTC. Looking up the rest from reference TRBV7-9 and TRBJ2-1 gives the full variable domain: DTGVSQNPRHKITKRGQNVTFRCDPISEHNRLYWYRQTLGQGPEFLTYFQNEAQLEKSRLLSDRFSAERPKGSFSTLEIQRTEQGDSAMYLCASSLPAGGNFEQFFGPGTRLTVL.